This T cell receptor beta chain was documented in a study of T-cell reconstitution after alpha-beta-depleted transplantation in children. By share of the sample, this clonotype is medium-sized. The antigen remains undetermined. Points from the study as a whole: In patients about two months after transplant, alpha-beta T cells reportedly arose from several hundred expanded graft clones. Surviving recipient T cells and intrathymic progenitors accounted for some patients' high TCRbeta diversity at day 60. Once a year had passed after transplant, T-cell counts and diversity came mostly from newly produced T cells.

Preparation of the TCRbeta library was carried out with unique molecular identifiers. TCRdb analysed the PCR reads with MiXCR anew, one entry per CDR3 protein. The sample yields over 400,000 distinct CDR3 sequences, about 45% seen once. Germline assignment: CDR1 SGHRS and CDR2 YFSETQ. The CDR3 has 16 amino acids. Deletions cut 0 bases from V and 7 bases from J, with 17 bases between. The TCR sequence derives from a girl between 2 and 10 years old with aplastic anemia, due to receive a stem cell transplant. The sample was PBMCs, taken before TCRalphabeta/CD19-depleted stem cell transplant. The chain employs TRBV5-1 and TRBJ2-1, with D unclear. This chain's CDR3 is CASSLEGPTNLNEQFF. CDR3 bases: TGCGCCAGCAGCTTGGAGGGTCCCACCAACTTGAATGAGCAGTTCTTC.